This TCR beta chain was recorded in a study of response to subunit inactivated influenza vaccine. Study-wide results and limits: Each seasonal influenza vaccination, the authors suggested, recruits few new T cells.

The germline CDR1 and CDR2 sequences are SGHRS and YFSETQ. V was pared by 4 bases and J by 1 base, with 11 bases between. The CDR3 extends over 14 amino acids. Notes on this clonotype: The antigen is undetermined.

TCRdb fed the RT-PCR reads into MiXCR, producing one record per CDR3 protein. This sample yields around 850,000 distinct CDR3 sequences, of which less than 20% are seen a single time; 9.5% to 13% belongs to the top ten. The receptor was isolated from a man aged 50 or older who received an inactivated influenza vaccine. Sequences were derived from PBMCs from blood, sampled less than 6 days after vaccination. The gene calls are TRBV5-1 and TRBJ1-1, with D uncertain. The CDR3 DNA reads TGCGCCAGCAGCCCAGGTGCCACGAACACTGAAGCTTTCTTT. The encoded protein is CASSPGATNTEAFF.